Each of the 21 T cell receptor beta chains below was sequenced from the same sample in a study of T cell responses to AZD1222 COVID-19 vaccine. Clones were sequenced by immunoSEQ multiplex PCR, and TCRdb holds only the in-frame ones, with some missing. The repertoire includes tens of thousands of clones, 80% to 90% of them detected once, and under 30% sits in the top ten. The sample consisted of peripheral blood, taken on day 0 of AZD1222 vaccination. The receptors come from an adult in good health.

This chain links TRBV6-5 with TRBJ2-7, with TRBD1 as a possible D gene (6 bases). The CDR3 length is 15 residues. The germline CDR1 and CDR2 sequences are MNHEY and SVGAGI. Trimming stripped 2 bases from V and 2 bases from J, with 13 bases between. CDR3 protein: CASSYDGGGPYEQYF. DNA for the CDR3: TGTGCCAGCAGTTACGATGGGGGCGGCCCCTACGAGCAGTACTTC.

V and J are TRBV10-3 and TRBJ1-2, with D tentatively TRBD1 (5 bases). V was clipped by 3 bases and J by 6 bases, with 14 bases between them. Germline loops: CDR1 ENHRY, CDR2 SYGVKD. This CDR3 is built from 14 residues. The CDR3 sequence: CAISDSGGRDGYTF. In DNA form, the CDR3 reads TGTGCCATCAGTGATTCGGGGGGAAGGGATGGCTACACCTTC.

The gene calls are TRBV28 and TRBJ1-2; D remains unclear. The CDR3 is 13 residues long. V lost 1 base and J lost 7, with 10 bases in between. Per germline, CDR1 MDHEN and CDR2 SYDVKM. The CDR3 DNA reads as TGTGCCAGCAGTTTATCGGACCGGGGTGGCTACACCTTC. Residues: CASSLSDRGGYTF.

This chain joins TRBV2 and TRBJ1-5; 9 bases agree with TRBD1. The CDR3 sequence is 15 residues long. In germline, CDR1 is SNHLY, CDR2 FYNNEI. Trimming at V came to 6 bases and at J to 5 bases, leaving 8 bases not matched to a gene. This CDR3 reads CASRSGDRDHQPQHF. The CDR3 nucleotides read TGTGCCAGCAGATCCGGGGACAGGGATCATCAGCCCCAGCATTTT.

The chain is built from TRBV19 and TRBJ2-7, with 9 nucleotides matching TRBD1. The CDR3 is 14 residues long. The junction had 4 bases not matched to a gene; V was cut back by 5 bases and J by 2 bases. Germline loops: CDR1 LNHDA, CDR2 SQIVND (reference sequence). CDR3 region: CASSPRQGAYEQYF. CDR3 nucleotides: TGTGCCAGTAGTCCTAGACAGGGGGCCTACGAGCAGTACTTC.

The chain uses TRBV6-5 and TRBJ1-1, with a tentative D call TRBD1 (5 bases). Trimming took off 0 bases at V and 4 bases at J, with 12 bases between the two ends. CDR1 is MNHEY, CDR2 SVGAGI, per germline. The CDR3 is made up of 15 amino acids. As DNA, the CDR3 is TGTGCCAGCAGTTACTCCGGTCTCGGGGGCACTGAAGCTTTCTTT. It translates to CASSYSGLGGTEAFF.

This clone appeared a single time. CDR3 amino acids: CASSFRGYVVPDRIFFSGANVLTF. CDR3 DNA sequence: TGTGCCAGCAGCTTTAGAGGGTACGTTGTGCCGGACAGAATTTTTTTCTCTGGGGCCAACGTCCTGACTTTC. The gene calls are TRBV12-1 and TRBJ2-6; TRBD1, the table's D call, lacks a check against the DNA. TRBV12-1 is a listed pseudogene. There are 24 residues in the CDR3.

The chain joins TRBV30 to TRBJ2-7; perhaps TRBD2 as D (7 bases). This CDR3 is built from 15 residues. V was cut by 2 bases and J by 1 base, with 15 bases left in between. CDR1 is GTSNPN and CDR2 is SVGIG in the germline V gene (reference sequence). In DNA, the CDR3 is TGTGCCTGGAGTAGTGGGAGGGGGATTTCCTACGAGCAGTACTTC. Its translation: CAWSSGRGISYEQYF.

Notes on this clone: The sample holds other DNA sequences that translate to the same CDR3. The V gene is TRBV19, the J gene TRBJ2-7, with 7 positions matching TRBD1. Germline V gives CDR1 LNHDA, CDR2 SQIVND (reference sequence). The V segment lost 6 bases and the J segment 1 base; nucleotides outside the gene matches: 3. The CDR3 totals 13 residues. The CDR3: CASRTRGSYEQYF. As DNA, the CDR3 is TGTGCCAGTAGAACCAGGGGGTCCTACGAGCAGTACTTC. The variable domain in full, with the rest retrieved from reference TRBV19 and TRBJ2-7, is DGGITQSPKYLFRKEGQNVTLSCEQNLNHDAMYWYRQDPGQGLRLIYYSQIVNDFQKGDIAEGYSVSREKKESFPLTVTSAQKNPTAFYLCASRTRGSYEQYFGPGTRLTVT.

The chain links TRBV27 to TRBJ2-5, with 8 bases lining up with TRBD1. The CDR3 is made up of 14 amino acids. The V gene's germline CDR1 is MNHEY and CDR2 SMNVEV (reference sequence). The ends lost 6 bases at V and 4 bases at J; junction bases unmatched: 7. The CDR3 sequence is CASSQIDRGETQYF. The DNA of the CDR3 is TGTGCCAGCAGCCAAATCGACAGGGGAGAGACCCAGTACTTC.

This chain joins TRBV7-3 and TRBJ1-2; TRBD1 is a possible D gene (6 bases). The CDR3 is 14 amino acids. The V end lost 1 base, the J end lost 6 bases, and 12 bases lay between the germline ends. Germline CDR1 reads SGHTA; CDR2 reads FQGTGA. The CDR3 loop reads CASSLNPTGNGYTF. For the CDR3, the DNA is TGTGCCAGCAGCTTAAATCCGACAGGCAATGGCTACACCTTC.

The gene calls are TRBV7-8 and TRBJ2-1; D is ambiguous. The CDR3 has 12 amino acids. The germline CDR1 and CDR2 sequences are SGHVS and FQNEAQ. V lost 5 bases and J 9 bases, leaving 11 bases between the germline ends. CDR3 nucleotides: TGTGCCAGCAGCCCCCCCCGTGGTGAGCAGTTCTTC. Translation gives CASSPPRGEQFF.

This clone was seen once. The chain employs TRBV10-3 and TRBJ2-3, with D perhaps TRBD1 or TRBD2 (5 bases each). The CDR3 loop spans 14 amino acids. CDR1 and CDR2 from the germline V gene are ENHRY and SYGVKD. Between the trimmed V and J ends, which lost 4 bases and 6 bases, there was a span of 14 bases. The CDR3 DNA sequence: TGTGCCATCAGTGGACGGGGCCCGAGGGATACGCAGTATTTT. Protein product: CAISGRGPRDTQYF.

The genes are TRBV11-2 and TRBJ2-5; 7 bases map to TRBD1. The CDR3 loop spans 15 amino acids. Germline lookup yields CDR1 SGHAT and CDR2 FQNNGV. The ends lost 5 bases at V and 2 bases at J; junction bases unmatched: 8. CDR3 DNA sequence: TGTGCCAGCAGCGCTCAAGGGACAGCACAAGAGACCCAGTACTTC. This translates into CASSAQGTAQETQYF.

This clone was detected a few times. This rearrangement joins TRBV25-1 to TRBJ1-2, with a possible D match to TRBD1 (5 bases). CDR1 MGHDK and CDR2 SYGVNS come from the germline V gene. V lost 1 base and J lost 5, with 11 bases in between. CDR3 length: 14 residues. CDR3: CASSEWTKSYGYTF. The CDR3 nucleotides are TGTGCCAGCAGTGAATGGACAAAAAGTTATGGCTACACCTTC.

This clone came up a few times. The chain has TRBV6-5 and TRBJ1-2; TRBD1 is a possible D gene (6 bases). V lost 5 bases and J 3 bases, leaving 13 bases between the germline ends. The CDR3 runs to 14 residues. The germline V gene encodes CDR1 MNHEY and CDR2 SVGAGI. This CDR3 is CASSTSGVDYGYTF. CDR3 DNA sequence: TGTGCCAGCAGTACCTCAGGGGTTGACTATGGCTACACCTTC.

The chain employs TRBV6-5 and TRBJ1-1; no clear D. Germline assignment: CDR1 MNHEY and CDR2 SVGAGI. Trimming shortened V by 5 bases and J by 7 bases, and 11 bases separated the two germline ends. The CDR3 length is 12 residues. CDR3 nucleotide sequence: TGTGCCAGCAGTAAGGACGGCTTTGAAGCTTTCTTT. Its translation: CASSKDGFEAFF.

The CDR3 here is CASSYTWRGARHEQFF. DNA of the CDR3: TGTGCCAGCAGTTACACCTGGCGGGGGGCCCGACATGAGCAGTTCTTC. The chain employs TRBV11-1 and TRBJ2-1, with TRBD2 identical over 8 bases. The germline gives CDR1 SGHAT, CDR2 FQDESV (reference sequence). The V gene end was trimmed by 6 bases and the J gene end by 8 bases; junction bases not matched to a gene: 15. The CDR3 has 16 residues.

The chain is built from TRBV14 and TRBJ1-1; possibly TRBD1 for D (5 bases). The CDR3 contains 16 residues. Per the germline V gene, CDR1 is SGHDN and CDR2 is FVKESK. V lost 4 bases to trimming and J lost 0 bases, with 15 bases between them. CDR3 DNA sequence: TGTGCCAGCAGCCCTCGGGACCTTATTATGAACACTGAAGCTTTCTTT. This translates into CASSPRDLIMNTEAFF.

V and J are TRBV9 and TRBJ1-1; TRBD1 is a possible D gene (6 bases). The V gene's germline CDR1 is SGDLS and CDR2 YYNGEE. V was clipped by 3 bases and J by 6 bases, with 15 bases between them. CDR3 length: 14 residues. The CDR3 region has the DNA TGTGCCAGCAGCGGGAGGGGGGTTTCGGCTGAAGCTTTCTTT. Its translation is CASSGRGVSAEAFF.

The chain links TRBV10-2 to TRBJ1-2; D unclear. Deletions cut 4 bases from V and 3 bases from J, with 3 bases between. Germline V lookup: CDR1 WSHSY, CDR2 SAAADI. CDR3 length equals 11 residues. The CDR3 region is CASSADYGYTF. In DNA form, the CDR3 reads TGCGCCAGCAGTGCAGACTATGGCTACACCTTC.